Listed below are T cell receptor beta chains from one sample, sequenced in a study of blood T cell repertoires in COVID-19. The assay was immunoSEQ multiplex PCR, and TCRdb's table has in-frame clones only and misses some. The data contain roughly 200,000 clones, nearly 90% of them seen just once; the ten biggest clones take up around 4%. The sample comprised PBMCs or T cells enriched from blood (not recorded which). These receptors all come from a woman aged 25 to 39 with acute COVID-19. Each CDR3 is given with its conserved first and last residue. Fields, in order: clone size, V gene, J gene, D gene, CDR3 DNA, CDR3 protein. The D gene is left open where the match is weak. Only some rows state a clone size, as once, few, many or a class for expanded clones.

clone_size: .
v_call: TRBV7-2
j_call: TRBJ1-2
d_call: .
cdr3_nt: TGTGCCAGCAGCCCGGACTACGGGGGAGGGAGTAATGGCTACACCTTC
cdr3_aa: CASSPDYGGGSNGYTF

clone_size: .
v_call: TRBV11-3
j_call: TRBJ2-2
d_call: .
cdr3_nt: TGTGCCAGCAGCCCCTCGCGAGGGGGGAACACCGGGGAGCTGTTTTTT
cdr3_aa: CASSPSRGGNTGELFF

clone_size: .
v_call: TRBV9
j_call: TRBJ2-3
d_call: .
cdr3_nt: TGTGCCAGCAGTACCGTGAGGGCGACAGATACGCAGTATTTT
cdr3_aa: CASSTVRATDTQYF

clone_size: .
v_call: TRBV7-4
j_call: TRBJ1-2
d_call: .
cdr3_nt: TGTGCCAGCAGCTTACACCCCAGGGCGGAGGGCTATGGCTACACCTTC
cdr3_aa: CASSLHPRAEGYGYTF

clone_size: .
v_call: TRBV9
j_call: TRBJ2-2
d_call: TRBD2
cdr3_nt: TGTGCCAGCAGCTTTAGCGGGGGGAACACCGGGGAGCTGTTTTTT
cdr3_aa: CASSFSGGNTGELFF

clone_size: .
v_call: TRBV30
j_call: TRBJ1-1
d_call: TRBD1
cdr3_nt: TGTGCCTGGAGGGTACAGGGGGGAACATGGACTGAAGCTTTCTTT
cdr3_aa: CAWRVQGGTWTEAFF

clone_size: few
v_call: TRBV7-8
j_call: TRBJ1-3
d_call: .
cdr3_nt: TGTGCCAGCAGCCAGACAGGCTCTGGAAACACCATATATTTT
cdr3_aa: CASSQTGSGNTIYF

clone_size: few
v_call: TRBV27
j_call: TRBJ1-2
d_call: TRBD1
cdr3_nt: TGTGCCAGCAGTTTGGGACAGGGGGGACATGGCTACACCTTC
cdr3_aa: CASSLGQGGHGYTF

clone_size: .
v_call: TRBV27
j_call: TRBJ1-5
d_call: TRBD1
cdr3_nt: TGTGCCAGCAGTCCGAGGACAGGGGGCAATCAGCCCCAGCATTTT
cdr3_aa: CASSPRTGGNQPQHF

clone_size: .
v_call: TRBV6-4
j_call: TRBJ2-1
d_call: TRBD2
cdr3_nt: TGTGCCAGCAGTGACGGGGGGGAGTCCTACAATGAGCAGTTCTTC
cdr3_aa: CASSDGGESYNEQFF

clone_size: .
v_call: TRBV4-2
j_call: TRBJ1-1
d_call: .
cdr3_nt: TGTGCCAGCAGCCAAGACCAGAGCGGGGGAACTGAAGCTTTCTTT
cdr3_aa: CASSQDQSGGTEAFF

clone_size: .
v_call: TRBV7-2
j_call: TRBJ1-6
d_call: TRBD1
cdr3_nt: TGTGCCAGCAGCTTGTACAGGGGTAGAAATTCACCCCTCCACTTT
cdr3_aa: CASSLYRGRNSPLHF

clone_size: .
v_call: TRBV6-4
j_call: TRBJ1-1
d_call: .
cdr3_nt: TGTGCCAGCAGTGACACTTCAGGGACTGAAGCTTTCTTT
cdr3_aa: CASSDTSGTEAFF

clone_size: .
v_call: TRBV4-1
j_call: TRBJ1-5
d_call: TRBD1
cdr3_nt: TGCGCCAGCAGTCGTACAGGGGGCGCGTCGTTTCAGCCCCAGCATTTT
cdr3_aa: CASSRTGGASFQPQHF

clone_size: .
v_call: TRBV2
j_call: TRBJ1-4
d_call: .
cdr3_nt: TGTGCCAGCAGTGAGGCAGGTGGTTGGGAAAAACTGTTTTTT
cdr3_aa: CASSEAGGWEKLFF

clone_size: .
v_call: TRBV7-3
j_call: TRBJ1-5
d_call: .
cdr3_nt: TGTGCCAGCAGCTTAACCGACCCAACAGGGAATCAGCCCCAGCATTTT
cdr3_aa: CASSLTDPTGNQPQHF

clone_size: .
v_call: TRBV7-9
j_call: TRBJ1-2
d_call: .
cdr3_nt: TGTGCCAGCAGCTTATGGACGGGGGGCTACACCTTC
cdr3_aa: CASSLWTGGYTF

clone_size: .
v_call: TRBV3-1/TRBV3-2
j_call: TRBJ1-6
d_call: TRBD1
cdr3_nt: TGTGCCAGCAGCCAAGGGGGACAGGGAAATTCACCCCTCCACTTT
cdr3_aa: CASSQGGQGNSPLHF

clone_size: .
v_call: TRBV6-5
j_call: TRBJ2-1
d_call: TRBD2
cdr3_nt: TGTGCCAGCACCGAGGGGACTAGCGGGTACAATGAGCAGTTCTTC
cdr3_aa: CASTEGTSGYNEQFF

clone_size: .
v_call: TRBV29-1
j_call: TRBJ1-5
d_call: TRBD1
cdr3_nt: TGCAGCGTCCAGGACAGGGATGTCGGTCAGCCCCAGCATTTT
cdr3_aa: CSVQDRDVGQPQHF

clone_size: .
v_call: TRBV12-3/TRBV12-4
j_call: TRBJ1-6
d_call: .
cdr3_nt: TGTGCCCTCTTCCAGGCAGCTATTTCACCCCTCCACTTT
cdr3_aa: CALFQAAISPLHF

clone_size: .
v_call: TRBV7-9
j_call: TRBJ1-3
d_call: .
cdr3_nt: TGTGCCAGCAGCTTTGTGTACTCTGGAAACACCATATATTTT
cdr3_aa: CASSFVYSGNTIYF

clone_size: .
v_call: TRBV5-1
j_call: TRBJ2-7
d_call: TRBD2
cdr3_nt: TGCGCCAGCACTCCGGGAGGATATGAGCAGTACTTC
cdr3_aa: CASTPGGYEQYF

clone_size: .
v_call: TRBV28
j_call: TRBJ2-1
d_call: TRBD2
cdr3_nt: TGTGCCAGCAAGACCGGAGCGGGGGGCCCCTACAATGAGCAGTTCTTC
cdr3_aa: CASKTGAGGPYNEQFF

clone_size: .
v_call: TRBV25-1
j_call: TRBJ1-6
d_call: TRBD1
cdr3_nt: TGTGCCAGCAGTGACCCTGGACAGGGGAGCGGTTCACCCCTCCACTTT
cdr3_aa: CASSDPGQGSGSPLHF

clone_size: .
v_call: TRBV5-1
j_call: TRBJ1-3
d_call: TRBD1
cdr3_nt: TGCGCCAGCAGCGGAGACAGGGTTACAGGAAACACCATATATTTT
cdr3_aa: CASSGDRVTGNTIYF

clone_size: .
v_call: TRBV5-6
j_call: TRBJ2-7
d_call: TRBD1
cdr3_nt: TGTGCCAGCAGTGAGACAGGGATTTACTACGAGCAGTACTTC
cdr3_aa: CASSETGIYYEQYF

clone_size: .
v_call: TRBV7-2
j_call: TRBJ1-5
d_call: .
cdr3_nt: TGTGCCAGCAGCTTATCCCTCGGTAAGCCCCAGCATTTT
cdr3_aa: CASSLSLGKPQHF

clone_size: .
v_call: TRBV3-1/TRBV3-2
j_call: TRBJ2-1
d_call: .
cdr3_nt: TGTGCCAGCAGCCAAGATCCGGGTAATCCTCAAGGTGAGCAGTTCTTC
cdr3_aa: CASSQDPGNPQGEQFF

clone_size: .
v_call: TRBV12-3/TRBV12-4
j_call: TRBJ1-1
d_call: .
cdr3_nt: TGTGCCAGCAGTTCTTTTGGGCGGGATGAAGCTTTCTTT
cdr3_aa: CASSSFGRDEAFF

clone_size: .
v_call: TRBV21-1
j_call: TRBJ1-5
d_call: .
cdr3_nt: TGTGCCAGCAGACTCCTCGGGACAGGTAATCAGCCCCAGCATTTT
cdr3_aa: CASRLLGTGNQPQHF

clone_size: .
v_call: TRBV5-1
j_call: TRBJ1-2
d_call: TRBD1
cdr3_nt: TGCGCCAGCAGCCCGGGGACAGAAACGTTGGACGGCTACACCTTC
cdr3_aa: CASSPGTETLDGYTF

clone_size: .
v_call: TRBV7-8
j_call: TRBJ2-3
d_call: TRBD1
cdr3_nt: TGTGCCAGCCTGGCGAGGGGGCCCACCTGGGATACGCAGTATTTT
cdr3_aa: CASLARGPTWDTQYF

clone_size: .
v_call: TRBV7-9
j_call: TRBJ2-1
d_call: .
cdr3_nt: TGTGCCAGCAGCTTAGCAGCCGGGGGCAATGAGCAGTTCTTC
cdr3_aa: CASSLAAGGNEQFF

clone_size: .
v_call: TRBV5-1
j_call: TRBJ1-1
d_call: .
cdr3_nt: TGCGCCAGCAGCTTAGCTCCCTGGAACACTGAAGCTTTCTTT
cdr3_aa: CASSLAPWNTEAFF

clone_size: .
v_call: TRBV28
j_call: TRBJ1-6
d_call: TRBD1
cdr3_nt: TGTGCCAGCAGTCCCGGACAGGGGACGGGTCCCCTCCACTTT
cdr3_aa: CASSPGQGTGPLHF

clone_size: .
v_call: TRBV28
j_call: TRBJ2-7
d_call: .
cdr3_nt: TGTGCCAGCAGTTTATTCCGGGGATACGAGCAGTACTTC
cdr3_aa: CASSLFRGYEQYF

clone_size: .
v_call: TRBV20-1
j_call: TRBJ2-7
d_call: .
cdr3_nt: TGCAGTGCTAGTGCCCGAGCCTACGAGCAGTACTTC
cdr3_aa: CSASARAYEQYF

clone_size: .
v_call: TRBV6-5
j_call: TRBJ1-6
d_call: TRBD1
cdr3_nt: TGTGCCAGCAGTTACAAGGGACAGGGGTCTTCACCCCTCCACTTT
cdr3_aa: CASSYKGQGSSPLHF

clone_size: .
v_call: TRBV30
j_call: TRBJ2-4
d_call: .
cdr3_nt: TGTGCCTGGAGTGTAGGTCGGGGGATTACCAAAAACATTCAGTACTTC
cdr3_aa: CAWSVGRGITKNIQYF

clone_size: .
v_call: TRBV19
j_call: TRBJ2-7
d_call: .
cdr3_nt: TGTGCCAGTAGTCTCCCCGGGAGCTCCTACGAGCAGTACTTC
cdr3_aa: CASSLPGSSYEQYF

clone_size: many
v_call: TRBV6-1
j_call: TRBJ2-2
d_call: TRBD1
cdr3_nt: TGTGCCAGCAGGGGACAGGGGACCACCGGGGAGCTGTTTTTT
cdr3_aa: CASRGQGTTGELFF

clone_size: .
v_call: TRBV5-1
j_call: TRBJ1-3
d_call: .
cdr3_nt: TGCGCCAGCAGCTTCGAGGGAACGAGTGCCGGAAACACCATATATTTT
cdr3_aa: CASSFEGTSAGNTIYF

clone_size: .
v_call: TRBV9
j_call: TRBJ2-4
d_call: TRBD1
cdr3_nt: TGTGCCAGCAGCGTAGATGGGCAGGGGGCGCAGATTCAGTACTTC
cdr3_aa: CASSVDGQGAQIQYF

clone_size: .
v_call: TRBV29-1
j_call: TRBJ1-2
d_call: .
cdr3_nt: TGCAGCGTGGAAAAGGGGCCGCCCTATGGCTACACCTTC
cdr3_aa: CSVEKGPPYGYTF

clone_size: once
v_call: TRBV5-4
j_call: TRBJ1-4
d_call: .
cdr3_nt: TGTGCCAGCACCATGTATTCAGGGTCAGCAACTAATGAAAAACTGTTTTTT
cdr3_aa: CASTMYSGSATNEKLFF

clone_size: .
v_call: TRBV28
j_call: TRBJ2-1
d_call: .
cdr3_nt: TGTGCCAGCAGCCCCGGGGACTACAATGAGCAGTTCTTC
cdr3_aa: CASSPGDYNEQFF

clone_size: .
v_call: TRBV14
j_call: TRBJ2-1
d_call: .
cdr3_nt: TGTGCCAGCAGCCCAAAATTTGGGGCCCGAACGAATGAGCAGTTCTTC
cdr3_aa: CASSPKFGARTNEQFF

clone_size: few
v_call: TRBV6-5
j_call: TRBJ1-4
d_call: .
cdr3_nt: TGTGCCAGCAGTTACTCGCAAGGGGGGGGGTTTGAAAAACTGTTTTTT
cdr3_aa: CASSYSQGGGFEKLFF

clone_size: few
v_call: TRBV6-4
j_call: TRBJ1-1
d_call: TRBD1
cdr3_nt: TGTGCCAGCAGAAACCGGACAGGGCAGAGGACTGAAGCTTTCTTT
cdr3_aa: CASRNRTGQRTEAFF